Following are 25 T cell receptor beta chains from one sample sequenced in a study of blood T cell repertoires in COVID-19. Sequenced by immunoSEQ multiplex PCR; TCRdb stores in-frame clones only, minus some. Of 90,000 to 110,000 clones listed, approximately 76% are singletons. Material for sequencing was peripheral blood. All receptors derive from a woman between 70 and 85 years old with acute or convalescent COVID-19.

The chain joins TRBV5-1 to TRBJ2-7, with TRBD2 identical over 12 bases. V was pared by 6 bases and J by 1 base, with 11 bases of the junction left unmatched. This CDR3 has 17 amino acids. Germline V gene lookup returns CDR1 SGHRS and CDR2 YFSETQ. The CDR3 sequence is CASKVEPSGGVSYEQYF. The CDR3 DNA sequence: TGCGCCAGCAAGGTGGAGCCTAGCGGGGGGGTTTCCTACGAGCAGTACTTC.

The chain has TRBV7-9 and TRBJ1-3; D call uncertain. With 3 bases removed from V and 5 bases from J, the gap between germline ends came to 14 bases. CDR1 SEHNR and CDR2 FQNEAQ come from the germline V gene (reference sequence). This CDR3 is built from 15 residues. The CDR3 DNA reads TGTGCCAGCAGCTTCGGCGGAGAGGCGCGAAACACCATATATTTT. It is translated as CASSFGGEARNTIYF.

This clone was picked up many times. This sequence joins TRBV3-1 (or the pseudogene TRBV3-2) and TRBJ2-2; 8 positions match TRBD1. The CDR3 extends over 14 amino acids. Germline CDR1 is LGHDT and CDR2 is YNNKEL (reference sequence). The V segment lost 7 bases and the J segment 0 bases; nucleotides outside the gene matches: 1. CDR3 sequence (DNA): TGTGCCAGCAAACAGGGGGCGAACACCGGGGAGCTGTTTTTT. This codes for CASKQGANTGELFF.

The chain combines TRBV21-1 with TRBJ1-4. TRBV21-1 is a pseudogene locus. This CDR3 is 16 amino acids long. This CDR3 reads CASSKYGGEGNEKLFF. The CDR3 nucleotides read TGTGCCAGCAGCAAATACGGAGGAGAGGGTAATGAAAAACTGTTTTTT.

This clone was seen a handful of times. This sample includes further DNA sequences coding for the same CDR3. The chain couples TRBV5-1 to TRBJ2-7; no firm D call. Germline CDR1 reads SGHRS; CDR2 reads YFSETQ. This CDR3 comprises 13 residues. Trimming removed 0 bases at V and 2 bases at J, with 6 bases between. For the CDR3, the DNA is TGCGCCAGCAGCTTGGAAGGAGCCTACGAGCAGTACTTC. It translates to CASSLEGAYEQYF.

The CDR3, as DNA: TGCGCCAGCAGCTTGTTCGGGACAGGGGATCTTATCGGCTATGGCTACACCTTC. As protein: CASSLFGTGDLIGYGYTF. This chain joins TRBV5-1 and TRBJ1-2, with 10 bases matching TRBD1. Germline loops: CDR1 SGHRS, CDR2 YFSETQ. With 1 base clipped from V and 4 bases from J, the junction kept 13 bases outside the gene matches. The CDR3 is 18 residues long.

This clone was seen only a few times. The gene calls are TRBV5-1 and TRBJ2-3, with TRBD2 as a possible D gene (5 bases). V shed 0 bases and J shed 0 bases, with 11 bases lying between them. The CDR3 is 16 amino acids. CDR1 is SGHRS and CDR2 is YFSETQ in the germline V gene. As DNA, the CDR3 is TGCGCCAGCAGCTTGGCCCTAGCTCAGAGCACAGATACGCAGTATTTT. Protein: CASSLALAQSTDTQYF.

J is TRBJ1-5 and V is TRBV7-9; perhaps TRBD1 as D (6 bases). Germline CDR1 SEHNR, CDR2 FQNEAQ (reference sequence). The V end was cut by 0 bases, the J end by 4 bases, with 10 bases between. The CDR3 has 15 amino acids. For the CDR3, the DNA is TGTGCCAGCAGCTTAGCGGGGGCAGGGAATCAGCCCCAGCATTTT. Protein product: CASSLAGAGNQPQHF.

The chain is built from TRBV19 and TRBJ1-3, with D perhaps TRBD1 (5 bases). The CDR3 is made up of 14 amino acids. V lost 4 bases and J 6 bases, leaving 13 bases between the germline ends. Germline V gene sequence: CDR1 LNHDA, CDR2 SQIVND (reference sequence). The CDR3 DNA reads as TGTGCCAGTAGTACGCAGACAGCGACAAACACCATATATTTT. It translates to CASSTQTATNTIYF.

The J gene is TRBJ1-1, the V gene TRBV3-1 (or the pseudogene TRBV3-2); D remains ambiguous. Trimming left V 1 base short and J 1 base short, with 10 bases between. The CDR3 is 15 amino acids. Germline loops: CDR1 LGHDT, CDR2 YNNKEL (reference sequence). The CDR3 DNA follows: TGTGCCAGCAGCCAAGTAGTAACAGCGAACACTGAAGCTTTCTTT. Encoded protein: CASSQVVTANTEAFF.

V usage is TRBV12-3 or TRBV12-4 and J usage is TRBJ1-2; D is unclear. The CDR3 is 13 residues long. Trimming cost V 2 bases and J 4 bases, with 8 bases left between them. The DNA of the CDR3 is TGTGCCAGCAGTTTATCCAGTGGCTATGGCTACACCTTC. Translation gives CASSLSSGYGYTF.

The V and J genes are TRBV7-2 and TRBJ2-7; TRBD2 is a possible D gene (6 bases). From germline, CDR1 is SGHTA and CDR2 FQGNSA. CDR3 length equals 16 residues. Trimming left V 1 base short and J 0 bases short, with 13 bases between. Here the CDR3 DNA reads TGTGCCAGCAGCTTAGGGGGGAGGTTTCTCTCCTACGAGCAGTACTTC. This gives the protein CASSLGGRFLSYEQYF.

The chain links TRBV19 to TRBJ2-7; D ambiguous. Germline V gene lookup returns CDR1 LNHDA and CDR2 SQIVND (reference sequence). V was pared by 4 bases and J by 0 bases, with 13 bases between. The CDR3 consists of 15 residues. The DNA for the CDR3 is TGTGCCAGTAGTACCCGACACCGGAACTCCTACGAGCAGTACTTC. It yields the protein CASSTRHRNSYEQYF.

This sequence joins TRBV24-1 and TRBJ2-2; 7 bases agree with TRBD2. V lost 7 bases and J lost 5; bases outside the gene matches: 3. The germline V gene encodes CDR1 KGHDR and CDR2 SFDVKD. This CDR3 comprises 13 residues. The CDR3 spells CATSVAGTGELFF. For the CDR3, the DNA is TGTGCCACCAGCGTAGCGGGTACCGGGGAGCTGTTTTTT.

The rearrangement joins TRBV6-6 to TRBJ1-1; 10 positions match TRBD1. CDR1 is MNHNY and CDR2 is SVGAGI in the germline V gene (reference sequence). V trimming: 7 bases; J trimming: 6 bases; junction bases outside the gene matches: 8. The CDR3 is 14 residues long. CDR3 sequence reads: CASTRGQGRAEAFF. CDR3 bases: TGTGCCAGCACCCGGGGACAGGGGAGAGCTGAAGCTTTCTTT.

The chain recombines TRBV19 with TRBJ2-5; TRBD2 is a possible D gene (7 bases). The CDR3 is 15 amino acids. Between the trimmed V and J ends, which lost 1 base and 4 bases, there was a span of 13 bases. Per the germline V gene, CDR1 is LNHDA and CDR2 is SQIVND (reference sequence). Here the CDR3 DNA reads TGTGCCAGTAGTATAGGACTCCGGGGGGCAGAGACCCAGTACTTC. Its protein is CASSIGLRGAETQYF.

The CDR3 DNA sequence: TGTGCCAGCAGTTATGAGACTAGCGGGGACTACGAGCAGTACTTC. Translated: CASSYETSGDYEQYF. The rearrangement links TRBV6-2 or TRBV6-3 to TRBJ2-7; 11 nucleotides agree with TRBD2. Trimming at V came to 3 bases and at J to 3 bases, leaving 4 bases not matched to a gene. The CDR3 sequence is 15 residues long. From germline, CDR1 is MNHEY and CDR2 SVGEGT.

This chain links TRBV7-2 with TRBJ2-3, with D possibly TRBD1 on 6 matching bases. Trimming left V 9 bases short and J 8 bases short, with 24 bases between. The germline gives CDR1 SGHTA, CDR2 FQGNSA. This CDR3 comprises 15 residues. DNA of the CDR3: TGTGCCAGAAGTCCACAGGGCCTCGATGGGGGTACGCAGTATTTT. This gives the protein CARSPQGLDGGTQYF.

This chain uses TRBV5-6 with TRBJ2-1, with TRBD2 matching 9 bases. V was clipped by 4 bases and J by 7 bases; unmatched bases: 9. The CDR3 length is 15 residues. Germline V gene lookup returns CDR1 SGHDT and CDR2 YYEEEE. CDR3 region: CASSVAGVNGNEQFF. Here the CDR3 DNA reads TGTGCCAGCAGCGTAGCGGGGGTCAACGGGAATGAGCAGTTCTTC.

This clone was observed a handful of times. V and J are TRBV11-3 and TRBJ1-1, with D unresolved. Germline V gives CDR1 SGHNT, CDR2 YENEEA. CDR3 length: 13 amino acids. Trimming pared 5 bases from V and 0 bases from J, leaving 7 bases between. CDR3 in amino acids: CASSSALNTEAFF. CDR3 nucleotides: TGTGCCAGCAGCAGCGCTTTGAACACTGAAGCTTTCTTT. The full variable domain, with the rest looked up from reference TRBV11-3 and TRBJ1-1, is EAGVVQSPRYKIIEKKQPVAFWCNPISGHNTLYWYLQNLGQGPELLIRYENEEAVDDSQLPKDRFSAERLKGVDSTLKIQPAELGDSAVYLCASSSALNTEAFFGQGTRLTVV.

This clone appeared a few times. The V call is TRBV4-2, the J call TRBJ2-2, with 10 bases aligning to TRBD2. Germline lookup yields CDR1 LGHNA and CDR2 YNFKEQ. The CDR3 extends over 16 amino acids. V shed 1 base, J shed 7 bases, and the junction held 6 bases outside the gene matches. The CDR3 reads CASSQAGLARGGELFF. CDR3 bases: TGTGCCAGCAGCCAAGCGGGACTAGCGAGGGGCGGGGAGCTGTTTTTT.

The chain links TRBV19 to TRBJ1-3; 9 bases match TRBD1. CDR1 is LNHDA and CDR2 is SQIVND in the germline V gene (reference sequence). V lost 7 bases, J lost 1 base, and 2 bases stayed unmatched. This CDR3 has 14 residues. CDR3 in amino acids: CASTQGASGNTIYF. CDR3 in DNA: TGTGCCAGTACACAGGGGGCATCTGGAAACACCATATATTTT. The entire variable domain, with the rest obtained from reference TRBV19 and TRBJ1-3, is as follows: DGGITQSPKYLFRKEGQNVTLSCEQNLNHDAMYWYRQDPGQGLRLIYYSQIVNDFQKGDIAEGYSVSREKKESFPLTVTSAQKNPTAFYLCASTQGASGNTIYFGEGSWLTVV.

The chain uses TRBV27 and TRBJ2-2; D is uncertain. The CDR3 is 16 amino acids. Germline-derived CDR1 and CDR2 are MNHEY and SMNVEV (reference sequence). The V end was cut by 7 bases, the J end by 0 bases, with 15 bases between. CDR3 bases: TGTGCCAGCAAGAGTGGGCAGGTCGCGAACACCGGGGAGCTGTTTTTT. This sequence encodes CASKSGQVANTGELFF.

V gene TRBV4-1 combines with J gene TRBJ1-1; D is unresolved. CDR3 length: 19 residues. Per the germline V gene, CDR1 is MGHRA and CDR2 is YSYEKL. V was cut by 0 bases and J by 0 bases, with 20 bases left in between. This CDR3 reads CASSQDTSGSLYMNTEAFF. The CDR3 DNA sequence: TGCGCCAGCAGCCAAGATACCTCGGGTAGTCTTTACATGAACACTGAAGCTTTCTTT.

The chain's CDR3 is CASSLDGQAWDEQFF. The CDR3 coding sequence is TGTGCCAGCAGCTTAGATGGACAGGCCTGGGATGAGCAGTTCTTC. The rearrangement uses TRBV13 and TRBJ2-1, with 7 bases lining up with TRBD1. The CDR3 consists of 15 residues. From germline, CDR1 is PRHDT and CDR2 FYEKMQ (reference sequence). J was trimmed by 8 bases and V by 1 base; bases with no gene match: 8.